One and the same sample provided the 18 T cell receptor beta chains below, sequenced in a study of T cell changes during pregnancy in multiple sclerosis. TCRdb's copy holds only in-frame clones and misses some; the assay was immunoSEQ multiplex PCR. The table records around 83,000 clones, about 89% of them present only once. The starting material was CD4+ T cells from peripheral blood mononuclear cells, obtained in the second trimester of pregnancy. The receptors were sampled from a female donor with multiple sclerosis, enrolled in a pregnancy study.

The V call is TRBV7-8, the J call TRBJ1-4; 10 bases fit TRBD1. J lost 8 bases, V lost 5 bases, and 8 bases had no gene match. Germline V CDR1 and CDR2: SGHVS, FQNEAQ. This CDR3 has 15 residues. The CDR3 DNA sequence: TGTGCCAGCAGCGACCGACAGGGGGCGGGAGAAAAACTGTTTTTT. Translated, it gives CASSDRQGAGEKLFF.

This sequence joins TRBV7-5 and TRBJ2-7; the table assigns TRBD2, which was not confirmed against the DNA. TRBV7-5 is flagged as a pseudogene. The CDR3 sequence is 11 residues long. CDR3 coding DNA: TGTGCCAGACCACGGAGTAGCGAGCAGTACTTC. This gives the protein CARPRSSEQYF.

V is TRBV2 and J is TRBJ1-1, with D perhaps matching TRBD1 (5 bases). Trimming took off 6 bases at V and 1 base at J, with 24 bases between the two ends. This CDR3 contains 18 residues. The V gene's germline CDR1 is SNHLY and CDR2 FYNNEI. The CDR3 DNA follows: TGTGCCAGCAGACCCTCCTTAGGGGACTACACTAAGAACACTGAAGCTTTCTTT. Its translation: CASRPSLGDYTKNTEAFF.

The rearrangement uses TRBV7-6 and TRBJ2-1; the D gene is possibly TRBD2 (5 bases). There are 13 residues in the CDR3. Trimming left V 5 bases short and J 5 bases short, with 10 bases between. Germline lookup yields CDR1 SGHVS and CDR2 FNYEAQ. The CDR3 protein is CASSRVEDNEQFF. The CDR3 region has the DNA TGTGCCAGCAGCCGCGTGGAGGACAATGAGCAGTTCTTC. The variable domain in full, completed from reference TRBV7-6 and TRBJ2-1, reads GAGVSQSPRYKVTKRGQDVALRCDPISGHVSLYWYRQALGQGPEFLTYFNYEAQQDKSGLPNDRFSAERPEGSISTLTIQRTEQRDSAMYRCASSRVEDNEQFFGPGTRLTVL.

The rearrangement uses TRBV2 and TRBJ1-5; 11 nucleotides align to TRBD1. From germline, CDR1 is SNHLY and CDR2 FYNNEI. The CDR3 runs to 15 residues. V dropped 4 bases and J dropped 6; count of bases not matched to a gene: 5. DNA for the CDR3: TGTGCCAGCAGTGGTGGGACAGGGGGTGGTCAGCCCCAGCATTTT. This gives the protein CASSGGTGGGQPQHF.

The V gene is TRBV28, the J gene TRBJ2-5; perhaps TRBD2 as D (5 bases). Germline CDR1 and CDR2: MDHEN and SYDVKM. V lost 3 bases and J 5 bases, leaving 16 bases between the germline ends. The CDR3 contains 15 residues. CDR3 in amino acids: CASSFAGGWRETQYF. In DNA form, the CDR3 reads TGTGCCAGCAGTTTTGCCGGAGGATGGCGGGAGACCCAGTACTTC.

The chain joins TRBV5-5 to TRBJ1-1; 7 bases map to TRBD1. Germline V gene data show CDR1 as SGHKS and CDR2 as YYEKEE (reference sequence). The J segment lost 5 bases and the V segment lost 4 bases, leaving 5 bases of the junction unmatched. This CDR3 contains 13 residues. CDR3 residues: CASSAGTATEAFF. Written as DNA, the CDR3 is TGTGCCAGCAGCGCCGGGACAGCTACTGAAGCTTTCTTT.

DNA of the CDR3: TGTGCCAGCAGTGGACAGCTTATGTGGGAAAAACTGTTTTTT. Translated, it gives CASSGQLMWEKLFF. The chain uses TRBV6-1 and TRBJ1-4, with D possibly matching TRBD1 (5 bases). Trimming took 4 bases from V and 8 from J, leaving 14 bases between them. This CDR3 comprises 14 residues. From germline, CDR1 is MNHNS and CDR2 SASEGT.

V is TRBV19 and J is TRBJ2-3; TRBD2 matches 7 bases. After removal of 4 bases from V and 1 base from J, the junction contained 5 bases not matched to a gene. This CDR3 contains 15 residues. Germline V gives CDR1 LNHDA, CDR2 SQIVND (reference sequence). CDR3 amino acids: CASSRTSARTDTQYF. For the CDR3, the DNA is TGTGCCAGTAGTAGAACTAGCGCCCGCACAGATACGCAGTATTTT.

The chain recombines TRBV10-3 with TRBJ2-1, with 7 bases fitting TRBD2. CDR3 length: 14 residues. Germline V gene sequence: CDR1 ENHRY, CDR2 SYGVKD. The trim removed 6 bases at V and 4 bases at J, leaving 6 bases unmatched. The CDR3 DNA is TGTGCCATCAGCCCGGGGGAGGGGTACAATGAGCAGTTCTTC. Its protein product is CAISPGEGYNEQFF.

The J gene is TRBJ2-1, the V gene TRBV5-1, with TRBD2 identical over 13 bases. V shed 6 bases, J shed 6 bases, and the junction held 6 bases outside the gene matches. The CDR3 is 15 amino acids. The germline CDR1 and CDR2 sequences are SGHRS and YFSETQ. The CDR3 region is CASKSGTSGINEQFF. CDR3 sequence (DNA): TGCGCCAGCAAATCCGGGACTAGCGGGATCAATGAGCAGTTCTTC.

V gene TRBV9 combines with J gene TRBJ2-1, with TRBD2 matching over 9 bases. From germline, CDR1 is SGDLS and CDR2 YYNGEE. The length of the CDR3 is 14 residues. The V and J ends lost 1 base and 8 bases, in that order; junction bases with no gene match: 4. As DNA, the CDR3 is TGTGCCAGCAGCGTAAAAGCGGGAGGAGATGAGCAGTTCTTC. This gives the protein CASSVKAGGDEQFF.

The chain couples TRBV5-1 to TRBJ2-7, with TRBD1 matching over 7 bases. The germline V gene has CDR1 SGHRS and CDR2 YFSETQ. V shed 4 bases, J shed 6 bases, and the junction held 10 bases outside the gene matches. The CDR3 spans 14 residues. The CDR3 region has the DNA TGCGCCAGCAGCCCCGGGACAGTGGGTTCCGAGCAGTACTTC. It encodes CASSPGTVGSEQYF.

The CDR3 region has the DNA TGTGCCAGCAGTGTCGAGGGCTCTCGGCAGTTCTTC. As protein: CASSVEGSRQFF. The chain joins TRBV6-4 to TRBJ2-1; tentatively, D is TRBD2 (5 bases). Trimming left V 4 bases short and J 12 bases short, with 13 bases between. In germline, CDR1 is MRHNA, CDR2 SNTAGT. CDR3 size: 12 residues.

The DNA of the CDR3 is TGTGCCAGCAGCCGACTAGGAAATGAGCAGTTCTTC. It specifies CASSRLGNEQFF. The rearrangement links TRBV5-8 to TRBJ2-1; a possible D gene is TRBD2 (6 bases). Germline V gives CDR1 SGHTS, CDR2 YDEGEE. Trimming shortened V by 4 bases and J by 7 bases, and 9 bases separated the two germline ends. The CDR3 totals 12 residues.

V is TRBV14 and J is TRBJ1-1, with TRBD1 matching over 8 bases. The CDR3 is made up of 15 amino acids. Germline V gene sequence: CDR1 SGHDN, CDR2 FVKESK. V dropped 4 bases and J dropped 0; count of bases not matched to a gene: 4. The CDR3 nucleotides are TGTGCCAGCAGCCCCAGACAGGGGATGAACACTGAAGCTTTCTTT. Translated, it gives CASSPRQGMNTEAFF.

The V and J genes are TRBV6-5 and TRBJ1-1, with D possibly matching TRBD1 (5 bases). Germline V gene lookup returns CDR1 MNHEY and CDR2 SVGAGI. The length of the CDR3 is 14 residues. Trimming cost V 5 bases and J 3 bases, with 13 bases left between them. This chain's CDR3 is CASSREGRDTEAFF. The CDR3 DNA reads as TGTGCCAGCAGTCGGGAGGGACGGGACACTGAAGCTTTCTTT.

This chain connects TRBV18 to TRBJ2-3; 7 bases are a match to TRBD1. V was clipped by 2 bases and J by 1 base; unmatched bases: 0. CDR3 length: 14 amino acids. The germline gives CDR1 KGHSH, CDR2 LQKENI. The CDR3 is CASSPGTGTDTQYF. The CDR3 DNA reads TGTGCCAGCTCACCAGGGACAGGCACAGATACGCAGTATTTT.